This T cell receptor (beta chain) was profiled in a study of type 1 regulatory T cells. Study details: An in vitro protocol generated T-allo10, a Tr1-enriched, alloantigen-specific CD4 T cell product.

The graft donor-derived T-allo10 cells reportedly recognize host alloantigens, are anergic, and suppress alloantigen-specifically. From the reads, TCRdb called clonotypes with MiXCR, one entry per CDR3 protein. Here the sample spans about 24,000 distinct CDR3 sequences, around 70% being singletons. The CDR3 contains 17 residues. The J segment lost 2 bases and the V segment lost 1 base, leaving 9 bases of the junction unmatched. CDR1 and CDR2 from the germline V gene are KGHSH and LQKENI. For this clonotype: The antigen remains undetermined.

The clonotype comes from a human donor in good health. The chain uses TRBV18 and TRBJ2-3, with 7 bases identical to TRBD2. The material sequenced was cultured T cells, either the whole culture or a sorted T cell fraction (not recorded which). As for subset: Tr1-enriched cell product generated in vitro against host alloantigens. The CDR3 is CASSPLGGLRDTDTQYF. CDR3 coding DNA: TGTGCCAGCTCACCACTGGGAGGGCTAAGGGACACAGATACGCAGTATTTT.